Presented here are 21 T cell receptor beta chains from one specimen sequenced in a study of T-cell memory formation after mild COVID-19. TCRdb processed the 5' RACE reads anew with MiXCR; each CDR3 protein has one entry. Found here are 200,000 to 300,000 distinct CDR3 sequences, about 16% of them singletons; the top ten hold 2.1%. The specimen was PBMCs or a T cell subset sorted from them (not recorded which). These receptors were obtained from an adult woman who had mild COVID-19 (a few samples of this study predate the infection). Cell type and time point are not known.

This clonotype was seen more than once but under ten times. V usage is TRBV18 and J usage is TRBJ2-1, with 12 bases aligning to TRBD2. The germline V gene encodes CDR1 KGHSH and CDR2 LQKENI. The J segment lost 3 bases and the V segment lost 0 bases, leaving 6 bases of the junction unmatched. The CDR3 is made up of 18 amino acids. For the CDR3, the DNA is TGTGCCAGCTCACCACCGGCTAGCGGGAGGGCCGTCTACAATGAGCAGTTCTTC. It is translated as CASSPPASGRAVYNEQFF.

This chain joins TRBV7-2 and TRBJ2-1; unclear D gene. Germline V gives CDR1 SGHTA, CDR2 FQGNSA. This CDR3 is built from 15 residues. Trimming shortened V by 2 bases and J by 9 bases, and 17 bases separated the two germline ends. CDR3 sequence reads: CASSLSSASYSEQFF. The CDR3 bases are TGTGCCAGCAGCTTATCGAGCGCGAGTTATAGTGAGCAGTTCTTC.

This clonotype was observed a handful of times. The chain combines TRBV3-1 with TRBJ1-5, with D uncertain. CDR3 length equals 13 residues. V lost 1 base and J lost 3, with 4 bases in between. Germline V CDR1 and CDR2: LGHDT, YNNKEL (reference sequence). CDR3 loop: CASSQGFNQPQHF. DNA for the CDR3: TGTGCCAGCAGCCAAGGTTTCAATCAGCCCCAGCATTTT.

This clonotype has only a few counts. The chain joins TRBV6-2 or TRBV6-3 to TRBJ2-3; possible D gene TRBD1, 5 bases. Germline CDR1 MNHEY, CDR2 SVGEGT. V lost 2 bases and J lost 9, with 9 bases in between. This CDR3 contains 12 residues. CDR3 in DNA: TGTGCCAGCAGTTACGGGGCGTCAACGCAGTATTTT. This sequence encodes CASSYGASTQYF.

This clonotype was detected a few times. The genes are TRBV9 and TRBJ2-1; tentative D call: TRBD2 (6 bases). Per germline, CDR1 SGDLS and CDR2 YYNGEE. Trimming pared 0 bases from V and 7 bases from J, leaving 14 bases between. The CDR3 runs to 15 residues. The CDR3 DNA is TGTGCCAGCAGCGTAGGGTTGCTAGCGTCGAATGAGCAGTTCTTC. This gives the protein CASSVGLLASNEQFF. Supplemented by reference TRBV9 and TRBJ2-1, the full variable domain reads DSGVTQTPKHLITATGQRVTLRCSPRSGDLSVYWYQQSLDQGLQFLIQYYNGEERAKGNILERFSAQQFPDLHSELNLSSLELGDSALYFCASSVGLLASNEQFFGPGTRLTVL.

This sequence joins TRBV29-1 and TRBJ2-7; D assignment may be TRBD1 or TRBD2 (5 bases each). Germline V gene sequence: CDR1 SQVTM, CDR2 ANQGSEA. The CDR3 covers 13 residues. Trimming stripped 4 bases from V and 2 bases from J, with 12 bases between. CDR3 residues: CSVVGLGAYEQYF. The CDR3 DNA is TGCAGCGTTGTGGGGCTCGGGGCCTACGAGCAGTACTTC.

This clonotype has only a few counts. The rearrangement uses TRBV20-1 and TRBJ1-3, with D maybe TRBD1 (5 bases). The CDR3 runs 15 residues. CDR1 and CDR2 from the germline V gene are DFQATT and SNEGSKA (reference sequence). Deletions cut 5 bases from V and 0 bases from J, with 14 bases between. The CDR3 bases are TGCAGTGCTGGGGGAAGAGGGTACTCTGGAAACACCATATATTTT. This encodes CSAGGRGYSGNTIYF.

This clonotype has only a few counts. In DNA, the CDR3 is TGCAGTGCAAGTAGGACTAGCGGGGGAACCTACGAGCAGTACTTC. This gives the protein CSASRTSGGTYEQYF. The rearrangement uses TRBV20-1 and TRBJ2-7, with 13 bases fitting TRBD2. The CDR3 runs 15 residues. The V segment lost 6 bases and the J segment 2 bases; nucleotides outside the gene matches: 7. CDR1 and CDR2 (germline): DFQATT, SNEGSKA (reference sequence).

J is TRBJ1-5 and V is TRBV7-8; D is possibly TRBD1 (6 bases). CDR3 size: 17 residues. V was clipped by 5 bases and J by 6 bases, with 23 bases between them. Germline CDR1 is SGHVS and CDR2 is FQNEAQ. The CDR3 sequence is CASSTRIQTGKVQPQHF. For the CDR3, the DNA is TGTGCCAGCAGCACCCGGATTCAGACAGGAAAAGTTCAGCCCCAGCATTTT.

V and J are TRBV27 and TRBJ2-1; 9 positions agree with TRBD2. This CDR3 contains 15 residues. In germline, CDR1 is MNHEY, CDR2 SMNVEV (reference sequence). V shed 0 bases and J 12 bases; nucleotides not matched to a gene: 9. This CDR3 is CASSLSLSGRSRQFF. DNA of the CDR3: TGTGCCAGCAGTTTATCCCTTAGCGGGAGATCGCGGCAGTTCTTC.

This clonotype has more than one count but fewer than ten. The genes are TRBV12-3 or TRBV12-4 and TRBJ1-2; TRBD1 matches at 9 bases. After removal of 5 bases from V and 2 bases from J, the junction contained 6 bases not matched to a gene. The CDR3 loop spans 15 amino acids. As DNA, the CDR3 is TGTGCCAGCAGTAAAACCGGGACAGGGAACTATGGCTACACCTTC. Protein: CASSKTGTGNYGYTF.

The J gene is TRBJ1-6, the V gene TRBV6-5; perhaps TRBD1 as D (5 bases). Germline CDR1 MNHEY, CDR2 SVGAGI. Trimming shortened V by 2 bases and J by 6 bases, and 14 bases separated the two germline ends. The CDR3 loop spans 16 amino acids. The CDR3 nucleotides read TGTGCCAGCAGTTACCAGTCGCCAGGGAGTAATTCACCCCTCCACTTT. Protein product: CASSYQSPGSNSPLHF.

V gene TRBV12-3 or TRBV12-4 combines with J gene TRBJ1-1, with no clear D. V dropped 8 bases and J dropped 2 bases, with 15 bases sitting between them. The CDR3 extends over 14 amino acids. The CDR3 nucleotides are TGTGCCAGCGGTACCACAGTGGATAACACTGAAGCTTTCTTT. It specifies CASGTTVDNTEAFF.

This clonotype has a handful of counts. The chain combines TRBV29-1 with TRBJ2-4; D uncertain. From germline, CDR1 is SQVTM and CDR2 ANQGSEA. The CDR3 is made up of 15 amino acids. V lost 4 bases and J 0 bases, leaving 13 bases between the germline ends. CDR3 in DNA: TGCAGCGTTGTTGTCGGAAACCTAGCCAAAAACATTCAGTACTTC. Translating gives CSVVVGNLAKNIQYF.

This chain connects TRBV12-3 or TRBV12-4 to TRBJ1-1; D gene unclear. The CDR3 consists of 16 residues. Between the trimmed V and J ends, which lost 4 bases and 0 bases, there was a span of 15 bases. DNA for the CDR3: TGTGCCAGCAGTTCAGGTCTTTCGGGGATGAACACTGAAGCTTTCTTT. Translation gives CASSSGLSGMNTEAFF.

This clonotype was detected ten times or more. The chain joins TRBV20-1 to TRBJ1-1, with TRBD1 identical over 7 bases. V lost 1 base to trimming and J lost 6 bases; unmatched junction nucleotides: 17. CDR3 size: 17 residues. Per germline, CDR1 DFQATT and CDR2 SNEGSKA (reference sequence). The CDR3, as DNA: TGCAGTGCTAGAGCAAACCAACACCGACAGGGATGGGCTGAAGCTTTCTTT. Its protein product is CSARANQHRQGWAEAFF.

The gene calls are TRBV29-1 and TRBJ1-2, with 7 bases aligning to TRBD1. The CDR3 is 13 amino acids. The V gene's germline CDR1 is SQVTM and CDR2 ANQGSEA. The ends lost 4 bases at V and 8 bases at J; junction bases unmatched: 10. The CDR3 sequence is CSVVSGQGDGYTF. The CDR3 DNA follows: TGCAGCGTTGTTTCCGGGCAGGGGGACGGCTACACCTTC.

The chain couples TRBV12-3 or TRBV12-4 to TRBJ2-1; D gene uncertain. V lost 8 bases and J lost 0, with 8 bases in between. The CDR3 length is 13 residues. The CDR3 nucleotides are TGTGCCAGCGGGCCTAGCTCCTACAATGAGCAGTTCTTC. Its translation is CASGPSSYNEQFF.

The table lists this clonotype with a few counts. V usage is TRBV29-1 and J usage is TRBJ1-1; 7 bases line up with TRBD1. The germline V gene encodes CDR1 SQVTM and CDR2 ANQGSEA. Trimming cost V 5 bases and J 1 base; bases outside gene matches: 13. The CDR3 has 16 amino acids. CDR3 sequence: CSVRAGTELRNTEAFF. Here the CDR3 DNA reads TGCAGCGTTCGGGCCGGGACAGAGTTGAGGAACACTGAAGCTTTCTTT. The whole variable domain, remainder taken from reference TRBV29-1 and TRBJ1-1, is SAVISQKPSRDICQRGTSLTIQCQVDSQVTMMFWYRQQPGQSLTLIATANQGSEATYESGFVIDKFPISRPNLTFSTLTVSNMSPEDSSIYLCSVRAGTELRNTEAFFGQGTRLTVV.

The table lists this clonotype with a few counts. This sequence joins TRBV7-9 and TRBJ1-6; the D is unclear. Trimming cost V 2 bases and J 7 bases, with 9 bases left between them. The germline V gene encodes CDR1 SEHNR and CDR2 FQNEAQ (reference sequence). This CDR3 spans 14 amino acids. CDR3 DNA: TGTGCCAGCAGCTTACCGGGTCGGAATTCACCCCTCCACTTT. Its translation is CASSLPGRNSPLHF.

Only a few counts were recorded for this clonotype. The V and J genes are TRBV11-2 and TRBJ2-1; 8 bases agree with TRBD2. Germline CDR1 is SGHAT and CDR2 is FQNNGV. The CDR3 runs to 16 residues. Losses at the gene ends were 0 bases for V and 0 bases for J; bases not matched to a gene: 1. The DNA of the CDR3 is TGTGCCAGCAGCTTAGAGCGGGAGGACTCCTACAATGAGCAGTTCTTC. Its protein is CASSLEREDSYNEQFF.